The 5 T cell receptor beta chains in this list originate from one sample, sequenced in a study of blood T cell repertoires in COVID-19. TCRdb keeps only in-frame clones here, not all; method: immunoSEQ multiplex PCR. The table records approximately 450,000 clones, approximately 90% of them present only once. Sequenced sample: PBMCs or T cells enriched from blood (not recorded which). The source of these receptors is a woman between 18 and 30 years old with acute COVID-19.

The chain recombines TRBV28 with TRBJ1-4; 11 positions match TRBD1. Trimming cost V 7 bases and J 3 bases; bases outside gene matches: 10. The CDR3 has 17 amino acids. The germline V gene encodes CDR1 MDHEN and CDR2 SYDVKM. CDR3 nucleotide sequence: TGTGCCAGCACCAGGACAGGGGGCAAAGGAGCTAATGAAAAACTGTTTTTT. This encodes CASTRTGGKGANEKLFF.

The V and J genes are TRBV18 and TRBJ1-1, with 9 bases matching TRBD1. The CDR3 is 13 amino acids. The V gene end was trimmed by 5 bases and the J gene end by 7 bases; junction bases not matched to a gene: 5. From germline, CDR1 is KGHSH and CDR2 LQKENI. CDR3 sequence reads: CASSSTGGYEAFF. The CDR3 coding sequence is TGTGCCAGCTCAAGTACAGGGGGCTATGAAGCTTTCTTT.

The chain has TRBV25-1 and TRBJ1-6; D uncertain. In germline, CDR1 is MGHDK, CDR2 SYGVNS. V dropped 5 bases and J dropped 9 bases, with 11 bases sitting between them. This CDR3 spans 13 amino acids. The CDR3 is CASSRQTGSPLHF. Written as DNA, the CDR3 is TGTGCCAGCAGTCGCCAAACGGGTTCACCCCTCCACTTT.

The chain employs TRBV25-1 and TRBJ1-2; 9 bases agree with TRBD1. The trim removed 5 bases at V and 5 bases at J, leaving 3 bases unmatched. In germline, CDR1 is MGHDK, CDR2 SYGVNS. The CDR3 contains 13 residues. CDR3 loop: CASSTGQGYGYTF. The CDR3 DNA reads TGTGCCAGCAGTACGGGACAGGGTTATGGCTACACCTTC.

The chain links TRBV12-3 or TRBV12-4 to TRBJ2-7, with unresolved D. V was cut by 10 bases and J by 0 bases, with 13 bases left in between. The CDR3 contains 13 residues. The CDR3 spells CATKQAGSYEQYF. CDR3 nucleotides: TGTGCCACCAAGCAGGCAGGCTCCTACGAGCAGTACTTC.